This T cell receptor (beta chain) was sequenced during a study of shared clonotypes between healthy human individuals. The wider study: Donors had three CD4 naive, three CD4 memory, two CD8 naive and one CD8 memory plate apiece. The study's findings and limits: Represented diversity, genetic and exposure-history alike, was limited by few donors.

Genomic DNA of every subset was divided equally among multiple immunoSEQ plates. A roughly 220 ng quantity of DNA, 30,000 to 35,000 T cell genomes, went into the sorted-subset replicate PCRs. The assay was immunoSEQ multiplex PCR, and TCRdb's table has in-frame clones only and misses some. Of about 2.4 million clones listed, 85% to 95% are singletons. As regards this clone: As yet, its antigen is unknown.

Sequenced: naive CD4+ T cells sorted from blood. Subset here: CD45RA+ positively selected. The source is a man younger than 35 in good health.

CDR3 amino acids: CASSLIAAGSSYEQYF. As DNA, the CDR3 is TGTGCCAGCAGTTTAATTGCCGCGGGAAGCTCCTACGAGCAGTACTTC. V and J are TRBV28 and TRBJ2-7, with D possibly being TRBD2 (6 bases). Germline loops: CDR1 MDHEN, CDR2 SYDVKM. The germline V and J ends were trimmed by 2 bases and 0 bases, with 14 bases remaining between them. The CDR3 runs to 16 residues.